This T cell receptor (beta chain) emerged from a study of shared clonotypes between healthy human individuals. The CDR3 spans 18 residues. Germline loops: CDR1 SGHVS, CDR2 FQNEAQ. J lost 0 bases, V lost 2 bases, and 12 bases had no gene match. Donors included only healthy HIV-negative adults lacking recent acute infections or vaccinations. About this clone itself: Its antigen is undetermined.

Regarding the study as a whole: Only blood was sampled, and tissue TCR repertoires likely differ from blood ones.

In the source study's methods: Quality scores were absent from the junction-only immunoSEQ sequences, so filtering differed. Assay: immunoSEQ multiplex PCR; the TCRdb copy retains only in-frame clones and omits some. Clone size and V and J calls were adopted from that table, with D and trimming inferred from the DNA. Among 400,000 to 500,000 clones listed, 76% were seen once. The source material was PBMCs. The chain joins TRBV7-8 to TRBJ2-5; TRBD2 matches at 7 bases. The sequence was collected from a woman between 40 and 50 years old in good health. Some clones in this sample may be carry-over from other donors' samples. CDR3 in DNA: TGTGCCAGCAGCTTATATCAAGCGGGACTGCCCTACCAAGAGACCCAGTACTTC. Its protein is CASSLYQAGLPYQETQYF. Looking up the rest from reference TRBV7-8 and TRBJ2-5 gives the full variable domain: GAGVSQSPRYKVAKRGQDVALRCDPISGHVSLFWYQQALGQGPEFLTYFQNEAQLDKSGLPSDRFFAERPEGSVSTLKIQRTQQEDSAVYLCASSLYQAGLPYQETQYFGPGTRLLVL.